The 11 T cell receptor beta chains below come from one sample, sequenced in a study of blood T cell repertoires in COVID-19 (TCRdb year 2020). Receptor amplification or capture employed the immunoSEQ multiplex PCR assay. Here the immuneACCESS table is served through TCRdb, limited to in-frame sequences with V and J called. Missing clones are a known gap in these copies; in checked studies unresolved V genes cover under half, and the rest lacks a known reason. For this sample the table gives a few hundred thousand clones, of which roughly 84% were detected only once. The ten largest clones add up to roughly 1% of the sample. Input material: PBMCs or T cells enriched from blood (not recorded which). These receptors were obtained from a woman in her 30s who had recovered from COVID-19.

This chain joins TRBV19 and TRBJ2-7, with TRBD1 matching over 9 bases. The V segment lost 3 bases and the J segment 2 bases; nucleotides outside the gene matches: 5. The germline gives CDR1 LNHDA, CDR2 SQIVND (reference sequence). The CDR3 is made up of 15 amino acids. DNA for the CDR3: TGTGCCAGTAGTATGGGACAGGGCCTAGCCTACGAGCAGTACTTC. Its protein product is CASSMGQGLAYEQYF.

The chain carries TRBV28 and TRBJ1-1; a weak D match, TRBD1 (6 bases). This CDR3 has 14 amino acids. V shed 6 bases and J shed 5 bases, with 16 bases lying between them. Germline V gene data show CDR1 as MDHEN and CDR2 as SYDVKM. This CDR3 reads CASRPGAVGTEAFF. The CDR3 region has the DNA TGTGCCAGCAGGCCAGGGGCCGTTGGAACTGAAGCTTTCTTT. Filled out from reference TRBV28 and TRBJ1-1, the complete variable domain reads DVKVTQSSRYLVKRTGEKVFLECVQDMDHENMFWYRQDPGLGLRLIYFSYDVKMKEKGDIPEGYSVSREKKERFSLILESASTNQTSMYLCASRPGAVGTEAFFGQGTRLTVV.

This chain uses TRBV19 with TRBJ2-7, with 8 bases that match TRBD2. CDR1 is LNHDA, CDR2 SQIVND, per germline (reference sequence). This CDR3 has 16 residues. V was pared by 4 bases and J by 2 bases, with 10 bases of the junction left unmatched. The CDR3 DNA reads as TGTGCCAGTAGTAGGGGAACTAGCGGTCTGACCTACGAGCAGTACTTC. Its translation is CASSRGTSGLTYEQYF.

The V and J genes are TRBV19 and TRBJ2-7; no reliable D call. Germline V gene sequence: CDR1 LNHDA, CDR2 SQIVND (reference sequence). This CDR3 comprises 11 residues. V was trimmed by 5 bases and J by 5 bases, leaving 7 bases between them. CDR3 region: CASSQFHEQYF. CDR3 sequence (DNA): TGTGCCAGTAGTCAATTCCACGAGCAGTACTTC.

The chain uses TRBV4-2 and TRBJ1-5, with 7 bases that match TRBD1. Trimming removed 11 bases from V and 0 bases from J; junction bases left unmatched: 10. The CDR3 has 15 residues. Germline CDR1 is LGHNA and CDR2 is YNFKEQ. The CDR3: CAGGQSIYSNQPQHF. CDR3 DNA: TGTGCCGGGGGACAGTCAATTTATAGCAATCAGCCCCAGCATTTT.

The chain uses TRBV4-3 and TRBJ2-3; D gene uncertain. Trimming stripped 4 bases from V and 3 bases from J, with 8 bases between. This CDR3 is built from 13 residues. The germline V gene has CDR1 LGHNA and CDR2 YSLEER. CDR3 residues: CASSPSPTDTQYF. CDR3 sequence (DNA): TGCGCCAGCAGCCCAAGCCCGACAGATACGCAGTATTTT.

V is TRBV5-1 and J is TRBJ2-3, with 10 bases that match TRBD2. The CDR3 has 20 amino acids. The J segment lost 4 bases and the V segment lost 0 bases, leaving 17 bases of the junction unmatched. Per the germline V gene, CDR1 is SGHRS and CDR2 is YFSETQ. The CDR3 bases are TGCGCCAGCAGCTTGGCGGGGCGGCTAGCGGGGGCCGACCGTCCAGATACGCAGTATTTT. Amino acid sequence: CASSLAGRLAGADRPDTQYF. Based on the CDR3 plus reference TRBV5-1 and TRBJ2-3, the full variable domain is KAGVTQTPRYLIKTRGQQVTLSCSPISGHRSVSWYQQTPGQGLQFLFEYFSETQRNKGNFPGRFSGRQFSNSRSEMNVSTLELGDSALYLCASSLAGRLAGADRPDTQYFGPGTRLTVL.

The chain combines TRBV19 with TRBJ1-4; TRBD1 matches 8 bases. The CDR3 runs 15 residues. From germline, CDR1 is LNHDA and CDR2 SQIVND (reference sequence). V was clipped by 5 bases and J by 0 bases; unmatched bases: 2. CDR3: CASSQQGATNEKLFF. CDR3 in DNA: TGTGCCAGTAGTCAACAGGGGGCAACTAATGAAAAACTGTTTTTT.

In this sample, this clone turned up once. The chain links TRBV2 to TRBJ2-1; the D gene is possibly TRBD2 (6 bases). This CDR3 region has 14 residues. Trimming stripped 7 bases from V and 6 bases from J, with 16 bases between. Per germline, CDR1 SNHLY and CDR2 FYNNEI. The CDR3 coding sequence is TGTGCCAGCACCCGGTTAGGGACTTCCAATGAGCAGTTCTTC. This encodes CASTRLGTSNEQFF. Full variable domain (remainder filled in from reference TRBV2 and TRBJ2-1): EPEVTQTPSHQVTQMGQEVILRCVPISNHLYFYWYRQILGQKVEFLVSFYNNEISEKSEIFDDQFSVERPDGSNFTLKIRSTKLEDSAMYFCASTRLGTSNEQFFGPGTRLTVL.

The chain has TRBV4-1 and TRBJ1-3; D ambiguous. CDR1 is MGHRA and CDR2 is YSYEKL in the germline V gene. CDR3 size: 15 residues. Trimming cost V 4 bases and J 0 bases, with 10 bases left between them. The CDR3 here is CASSPLTRSGNTIYF. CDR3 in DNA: TGCGCCAGCAGCCCCCTAACGCGCTCTGGAAACACCATATATTTT.

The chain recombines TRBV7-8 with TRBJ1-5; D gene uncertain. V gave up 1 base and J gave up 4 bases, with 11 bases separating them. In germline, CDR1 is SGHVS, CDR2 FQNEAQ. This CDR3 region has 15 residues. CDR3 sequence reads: CASSLGGVGNQPQHF. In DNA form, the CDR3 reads TGTGCCAGCAGCTTAGGCGGGGTCGGGAATCAGCCCCAGCATTTT.